This T cell receptor (beta chain) was sequenced during a study of low-dose radiotherapy and immunotherapy resistance in tumors (dated 2022 in TCRdb). In the study overall: Cohort 1 received 0.5 Gy per fraction every 2 weeks, with a prescribed total PTV dose of 6.5 Gy. Patients were given nivolumab as a 240 mg flat dose every two weeks and ipilimumab at 1 mg/kg every six weeks, with both drugs delivered intravenously. Cyclophosphamide 200 mg/m2 was given intravenously every two weeks, one day before each radiation and immunotherapy administration. Patients took aspirin 300 mg orally once daily for four cycles, starting on cycle 1 day 1. Randomization of trial participants into treatment groups was not performed. Cohort 2 received 1 Gy per fraction every two weeks, with a total of 13 Gy over 26 weeks. Eight patients were included in the translational analysis, namely three from the first dose cohort plus the first five from the second dose cohort.

V is trimmed back by 2 bases and J by 2 bases, and the junction contains 5 bases that no gene match accounts for. Reading from cysteine to phenylalanine, the CDR3 counts 16 amino acids. The sequence is cut down to CDR3 DNA, 48 bases in frame from base 1. Reading the label with the study, this specimen's time point is: before trial treatment. Donors were enrolled in RACIN, a single-arm phase I dose-escalation trial in which nivolumab, ipilimumab, aspirin, low-dose cyclophosphamide and low-dose radiotherapy were combined. Patients were eligible if they had advanced solid tumors that were TIL-negative. The data were produced on an Illumina HiSeq 2500. Superscript III and a set of TRAV- and TRBV-specific primers were used to synthesize first-strand cDNA, so that both TCRalpha and TCRbeta chains were covered. TCRs were amplified with Phusion for 20 to 25 PCR cycles, with a constant-region primer paired with the adapter attached to the V primers. The isolated mRNA was amplified using the MessageAmp II aRNA Amplification Kit, with in vitro transcription performed for around 16 hours at 37 degrees C. The Dynabeads mRNA DIRECT Purification Kit was used to isolate the mRNA for TCR sequencing. A second roughly 25-cycle Phusion PCR added indexed Illumina adapters, and products were purified with AMPure XP beads. The original pipeline was this. Custom Perl scripts were used to pool TCR sequences that encoded the same protein, to remove out-of-frame sequences, and to calculate the abundance of each clonotype. Any TCR sequence supported by only a single read was excluded from analysis. Among the metrics used to describe the repertoires were Shannon entropy, Gini index, clonality, richness, and the frequency of TCRs shared between repertoires. Using fastp at Q25 and MiXCR, TCRdb reprocessed the public reads and kept productive beta chains. Each CDR3 protein gets just one entry, which takes the most common genes and DNA from the rows behind it. The V and J calls and clone size are TCRdb's, not the authors'. In this sample the table shows tens of thousands of distinct CDR3 sequences, approximately 20% of which occur a single time. The biggest ten clones account for around 6.1% of the sample.

This clonotype turned up a few times. Its binding antigen is unknown. No clone much larger than this one lies a single base away; base qualities are absent. Specimen: PBMCs, collected before treatment. Recombination joined TRBV12-3 or TRBV12-4 with TRBJ2-1; 8 bases in between match TRBD2. The origin of this receptor is a male donor with prostate cancer. The bases are TGTGCCAGCAGTTTACCGGGACTAGGTACCTACAATGAGCAGTTCTTC. This is translated as CASSLPGLGTYNEQFF.